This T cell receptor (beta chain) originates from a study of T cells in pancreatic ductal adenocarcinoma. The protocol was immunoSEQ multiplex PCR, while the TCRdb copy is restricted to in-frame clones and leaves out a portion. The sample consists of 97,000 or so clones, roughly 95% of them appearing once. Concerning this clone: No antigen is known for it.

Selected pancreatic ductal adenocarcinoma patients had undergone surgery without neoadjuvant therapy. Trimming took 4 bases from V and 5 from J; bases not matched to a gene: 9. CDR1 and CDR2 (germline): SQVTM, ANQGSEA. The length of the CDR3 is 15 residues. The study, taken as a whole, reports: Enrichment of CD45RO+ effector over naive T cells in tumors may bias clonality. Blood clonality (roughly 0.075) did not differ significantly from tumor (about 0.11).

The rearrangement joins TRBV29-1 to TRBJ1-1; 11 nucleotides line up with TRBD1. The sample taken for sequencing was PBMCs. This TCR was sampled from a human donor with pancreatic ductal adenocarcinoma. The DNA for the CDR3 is TGCAGCGTTGGATGGACAGGGGGCGTTCGGACTGAAGCTTTCTTT. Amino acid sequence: CSVGWTGGVRTEAFF. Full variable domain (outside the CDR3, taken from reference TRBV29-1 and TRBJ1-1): SAVISQKPSRDICQRGTSLTIQCQVDSQVTMMFWYRQQPGQSLTLIATANQGSEATYESGFVIDKFPISRPNLTFSTLTVSNMSPEDSSIYLCSVGWTGGVRTEAFFGQGTRLTVV.